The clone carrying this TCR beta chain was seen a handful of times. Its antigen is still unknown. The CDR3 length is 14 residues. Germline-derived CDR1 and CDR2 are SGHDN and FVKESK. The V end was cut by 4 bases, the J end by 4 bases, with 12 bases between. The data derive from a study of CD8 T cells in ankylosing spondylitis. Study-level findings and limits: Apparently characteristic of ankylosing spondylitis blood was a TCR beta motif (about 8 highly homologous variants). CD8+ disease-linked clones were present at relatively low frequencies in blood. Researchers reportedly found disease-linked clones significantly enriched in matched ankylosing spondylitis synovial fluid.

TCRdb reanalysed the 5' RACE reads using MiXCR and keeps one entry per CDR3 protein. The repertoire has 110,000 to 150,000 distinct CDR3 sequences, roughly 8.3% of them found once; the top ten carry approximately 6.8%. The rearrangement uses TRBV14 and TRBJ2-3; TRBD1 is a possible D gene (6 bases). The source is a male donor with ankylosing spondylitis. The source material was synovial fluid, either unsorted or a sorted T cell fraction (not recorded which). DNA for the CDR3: TGTGCCAGCAGCCCGTGGACAGACCCAGATACGCAGTATTTT. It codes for CASSPWTDPDTQYF.